The rows below give T cell receptor beta chains drawn from one sample of a study of tumor T cells in aggressive B-cell lymphoma. Data came from immunoSEQ multiplex PCR; TCRdb stores just in-frame clones and leaves some out. This table has roughly 2,000 clones, approximately 86% appearing once. Sequenced: tumor tissue. These receptors were taken from an adult with diffuse large B cell lymphoma. CDR3s include the opening cysteine and the closing phenylalanine or tryptophan. The D gene is left open where the match is weak. Rows may omit the clone size; those that give it use once, few, many or a size class.

TRBV19	.	TRBD1	TRBJ2-7	TGTGCCAGTAGTATCGGGACAGGGAACGACGAGCAGTACTTC	CASSIGTGNDEQYF
TRBV5-6	.	.	TRBJ1-1	TGTGCCAGCAGCTTGCGGGCGGGGTTTCCCTCTGAAGCTTTCTTT	CASSLRAGFPSEAFF
TRBV18	.	.	TRBJ2-1	TGTGCCAGCTCACCACCGATGACAACCTACAATGAGCAGTTCTTC	CASSPPMTTYNEQFF
TRBV18	.	TRBD2	TRBJ2-7	TGTGCCAGCTCACCAGGGCTAGCGGGCGATAGCTCCTACGAGCAGTACTTC	CASSPGLAGDSSYEQYF
TRBV9	.	TRBD1	TRBJ2-1	TGTGCCAGCGGCGGGACAGGGGGTAACGAGCAGTTCTTC	CASGGTGGNEQFF
TRBV2	few	.	TRBJ2-4	TGTGCCAAAGAGACAGGAACCAAAAACATTCAGTACTTC	CAKETGTKNIQYF
TRBV10-3	.	TRBD1	TRBJ2-1	TGTGCCATCAGGCGACAGGGGATAGGGCCGAGATGGTCCTACAATGAGCAGTTCTTC	CAIRRQGIGPRWSYNEQFF
TRBV9	.	.	TRBJ2-7	TGTGCCAGCAGCCTCCGGGACAACACCTACGAGCAGTACTTC	CASSLRDNTYEQYF
TRBV27	.	TRBD2	TRBJ2-7	TGTGCCAGCAGGGCGGGACTAGCGGGCATGCCCTACGAGCAGTACTTC	CASRAGLAGMPYEQYF
TRBV11-2	.	.	TRBJ2-3	TGTGCCAGCGAACCGTCGATGAGAGATACGCAGTATTTT	CASEPSMRDTQYF
TRBV6-5	once	TRBD2	TRBJ2-5	TGTGCCACCTCGACTAGCCGGGAGACCCAGTACTTC	CATSTSRETQYF
TRBV2	.	.	TRBJ2-5	TGTGCCAGCAGCGCCCGTCCAGTAAAAGAGACCCAGTACTTC	CASSARPVKETQYF
TRBV19	.	TRBD2	TRBJ2-1	TGTGCCAGTAGTCCCCGTGGACGGGAGGCCCCCCGCTCCTACAATGAGCAGTTCTTC	CASSPRGREAPRSYNEQFF
TRBV28	few	TRBD1	TRBJ2-1	TGTGCCAGCAGTTTAGGCGGGACAGGGTGGAATGAGCAGTTCTTC	CASSLGGTGWNEQFF
TRBV6-5	.	TRBD1	TRBJ2-2	TGTGCCAGCAGTAGGCAGGGGGTGAACACCGGGGAGCTGTTTTTT	CASSRQGVNTGELFF
TRBV6-1	.	.	TRBJ2-3	TGTGCCAGCACTCGTAGCACAGATACGCAGTATTTT	CASTRSTDTQYF
TRBV30	once	.	TRBJ2-7	TGTGCCTGGAAACAGGGTTTGGGGCAGTACTTC	CAWKQGLGQYF
TRBV5-6	.	.	TRBJ2-2	TGTGCCAGCAGCCGATGGGCGGGGTATCACACCGGGGAGCTGTTTTTT	CASSRWAGYHTGELFF
TRBV10-1	few	.	TRBJ2-2	TGCGCCAGCAGTGAGTCCGGAGTTAACACCGGGGAGCTGTTTTTT	CASSESGVNTGELFF
TRBV6-5	.	.	TRBJ1-2	TGTGCCAGCAGGGGCACAAAGACCCCTAACTATGGCTACACCTTC	CASRGTKTPNYGYTF
TRBV7-9	.	.	TRBJ1-5	TGTGCCAGCAGCCAAACAGGGACGCAGCCCCAGCATTTT	CASSQTGTQPQHF
TRBV9	.	.	TRBJ2-1	TGTGCCAGCAGCCTCTTCCCGGGTGCGGGCTACAATGAGCAGTTCTTC	CASSLFPGAGYNEQFF
TRBV5-1	.	TRBD1	TRBJ1-1	TGCGCCAGCGGGAACGGACAGGGGTGGACTGAAGCTTTCTTT	CASGNGQGWTEAFF
TRBV30	.	.	TRBJ2-7	TGTGCCTGGAGTGTAATTAACTACGAGCAGTACTTC	CAWSVINYEQYF
TRBV5-5	.	TRBD2	TRBJ2-3	TGTGCCAGCAGCTTTGGGACTAGCGGGGGGTCTTACACAGATACGCAGTATTTT	CASSFGTSGGSYTDTQYF
TRBV29-1	.	.	TRBJ1-1	TGCAGCGTGAAGGGGGGGCAGGACACTGAAGCTTTCTTT	CSVKGGQDTEAFF
TRBV7-2	.	.	TRBJ2-2	TGTGCCAGCAGCTTAAGCCCCAACACCGGGGAGCTGTTTTTT	CASSLSPNTGELFF
TRBV6-1	.	.	TRBJ2-2	TGTGCCAGCAGTGAGGACTTCACCGGGGAGCTGTTTTTT	CASSEDFTGELFF
TRBV7-8	once	.	TRBJ2-1	TGTGCCAGCAGCTCCCAGGTCTCCTACAATGAGCAGTTCTTC	CASSSQVSYNEQFF
TRBV7-8	.	TRBD1	TRBJ2-4	TGTGCCAGCAGCTCGACACCGGGACAGGGGCCTGATTGGGGAATTCAGTACTTC	CASSSTPGQGPDWGIQYF
TRBV11-2	.	.	TRBJ2-7	TGTGCCAGCAGCTTAGGAGGGATGGACTACGAGCAGTACTTC	CASSLGGMDYEQYF
TRBV19	.	TRBD2	TRBJ2-3	TGTGCCAGTAGTCCACTAGCGGCTTCTAGCACAGATACGCAGTATTTT	CASSPLAASSTDTQYF
TRBV10-3	.	TRBD2	TRBJ2-7	TGTGCCTCTCTCGGGGGCGCTAGCGGGAGCTCCTACGAGCAGTACTTC	CASLGGASGSSYEQYF
TRBV30	.	.	TRBJ1-5	TGTGCCTGGAGCGTCCTTACAGGCGACAATCAGCCCCAGCATTTT	CAWSVLTGDNQPQHF
TRBV11-2	.	.	TRBJ1-1	TGTGCCAGCAGTCAAGGACAGCGGGGCACTGAAGCTTTCTTT	CASSQGQRGTEAFF
TRBV7-9	few	.	TRBJ2-7	TGTGCCAGCAGCTTAGAGACGGCAGGGCCATTCAACGAGCAGTACTTC	CASSLETAGPFNEQYF
TRBV7-2	.	.	TRBJ1-5	TGTGCCAGCAGCTTAGCAGGGGGCAATCAGCCCCAGCATTTT	CASSLAGGNQPQHF
TRBV7-9	.	.	TRBJ2-2	TGTGCCAGCAGCTTACCCCGGGGAACCTACACCGGGGAGCTGTTTTTT	CASSLPRGTYTGELFF
TRBV25-1	.	TRBD1	TRBJ2-2	TGTGCCAGCAGTGAATATCGACAGGGAAACACCGGGGAGCTGTTTTTT	CASSEYRQGNTGELFF
TRBV19	once	.	TRBJ2-3	TGTGCCAGTAGTGGCTCAGATACGCAGTATTTT	CASSGSDTQYF
TRBV27	.	.	TRBJ1-6	TGTGCCAGTTCATGGGGAGAGAATTCACCCCTCCACTTT	CASSWGENSPLHF
TRBV9	.	.	TRBJ2-7	TGTGCCAGCAGCGTAAGTTCGGGGGCCTACGAGCAGTACTTC	CASSVSSGAYEQYF
TRBV21-1	.	.	TRBJ1-2	TGTGCCAGCAGCGGCAGGGGCCCCTCCGGTGGCTACACCTTC	CASSGRGPSGGYTF
TRBV19	.	.	TRBJ2-7	TGTGCCAGTAGTATAGCGGGGAGCTCCTACGAGCAGTACTTC	CASSIAGSSYEQYF
TRBV13	.	.	TRBJ2-5	TGTGCCAGCAGCCCGGACAGCCAAGAGACCCAGTACTTC	CASSPDSQETQYF
TRBV10-3	once	TRBD1	TRBJ1-5	TGTGCCGTCGGGACAGGTCTCAATCAGCCCCAGCATTTT	CAVGTGLNQPQHF
TRBV5-5	.	.	TRBJ1-6	TGTGCCAGCAGCTTTACGGGTTCGGGGAATTCACCCCTCCACTTT	CASSFTGSGNSPLHF
TRBV6-6	few	.	TRBJ2-1	TGTGCCAGCAGTTTCGGGGGTGATCATGAGCAGTTCTTC	CASSFGGDHEQFF
TRBV28	.	TRBD1	TRBJ1-1	TGTGCCAGCAGTTTATCGATCGAAGGGACAGCCGACACTGAAGCTTTCTTT	CASSLSIEGTADTEAFF
TRBV14	.	.	TRBJ2-1	TGTGCCAGCAGCCAAGTAACAGGATGGGGTGAGCAGTTCTTC	CASSQVTGWGEQFF
TRBV30	.	TRBD1	TRBJ1-3	TGTGCCTGGAAAGACAGGGGGCGGTTTAGAAACACCATATATTTT	CAWKDRGRFRNTIYF
TRBV7-9	.	.	TRBJ1-6	TGTGCCAGCAGCCTAGAAGGGGGTTGGTCACCCCTCCACTTT	CASSLEGGWSPLHF
TRBV27	.	TRBD1	TRBJ2-7	TGTGCCAGCAGTTTCGGGACAGGGGGTTCATACGAGCAGTACTTC	CASSFGTGGSYEQYF
TRBV30	.	.	TRBJ1-5	TGTGCCTGGGCACAGCCATTTAGCAATCAGCCCCAGCATTTT	CAWAQPFSNQPQHF
TRBV7-9	.	TRBD1	TRBJ2-7	TGTGCCAGCACCTTAATCGGGACAGGGCTAAACGAGCAGTACTTC	CASTLIGTGLNEQYF